The source of this T cell receptor (beta chain) is a study of T cell repertoires in cytomegalovirus infection. About this clonotype itself: The antigen remains unidentified.

The CDR3 has 15 residues. CDR1 MNHEY and CDR2 SVGAGI come from the germline V gene. With V trimmed by 5 bases and J by 5 bases, 6 bases remained unmatched. In TCRdb, the reads were re-called with MiXCR into one record per CDR3 protein. This sample has around 570,000 distinct CDR3 sequences, with around two fifths found just once. Study-level results: The response measured ex vivo was dominated by TCR beta clonotypes (HLA-C-restricted and CMV-specific).

The receptor comes from a human donor in good health (CMV status not recorded). Some clones in this sample may be carry-over from other donors' samples. The source material was cultured PBMCs, sampled from culture after CMV antigen stimulation. The chain has TRBV6-5 and TRBJ1-5; 10 nucleotides line up with TRBD1. Written as DNA, the CDR3 is TGTGCCAGCAGTCGACTTGGGACAGGGGATCAGCCCCAGCATTTT. Encoded protein: CASSRLGTGDQPQHF.